This T cell receptor (beta chain) was observed in a study of beta chain features in type 1 diabetes. Overall study findings and caveats: In every one of the four CD4+ subsets, TCRB CDR3s were moderately but significantly shorter in Type 1 diabetes patients. The VDJ junctions of type 1 diabetes patients carried fewer insertions and more deletions. Cells expressing TCR highly could be over-represented by cDNA sequencing.

On average, the one heparinised blood draw given by each donor was approximately 120 mL. This CDR3 contains 16 residues. Per the germline V gene, CDR1 is PRHDT and CDR2 is FYEKMQ (reference sequence). The V end lost 4 bases, the J end lost 0 bases, and 10 bases lay between the germline ends. This clone came up a few times. Its antigen is undetermined. Expressed TCRB transcripts were sequenced because the isolated RNA had all been reverse transcribed beforehand. The assay was immunoSEQ multiplex PCR, and TCRdb's table has in-frame clones only and misses some. The sample carries some 700,000 clones, around an eighth recorded once.

Sequenced: naive CD4+ T cells from blood. V and J are TRBV13 and TRBJ2-6; tentatively, D is TRBD1 (5 bases). The TCR sequence derives from a man in his late teens or twenties with type 1 diabetes. The CDR3 nucleotides are TGTGCCAGCAGCTCCCGACAGTTCTCTGGGGCCAACGTCCTGACTTTC. Amino acid sequence: CASSSRQFSGANVLTF. Full variable domain (rest looked up from reference TRBV13 and TRBJ2-6): AAGVIQSPRHLIKEKRETATLKCYPIPRHDTVYWYQQGPGQDPQFLISFYEKMQSDKGSIPDRFSAQQFSDYHSELNMSSLELGDSALYFCASSSRQFSGANVLTFGAGSRLTVL.